This T cell receptor beta chain originates from a study of shared clonotypes between healthy human individuals. Study as a whole: The plates for each donor numbered three CD4 naive, three CD4 memory, two CD8 naive and one CD8 memory.

Sequencing used immunoSEQ multiplex PCR; TCRdb keeps in-frame clones, though not all of them. The data hold hundreds of thousands of clones, with less than 96% observed a single time. Per germline, CDR1 MDHEN and CDR2 SYDVKM. Trimming took off 1 base at V and 0 bases at J, with 9 bases between the two ends. The CDR3 sequence is 16 residues long. Those who donated, Caucasian adults without exception, all lived in Nashville, Tennessee. Sequencing used naive CD4+ T cells sorted from blood. The subset here: CD45RA+ positively selected. This clonotype was obtained from a woman under 40 in good health. The chain is built from TRBV28 and TRBJ2-2; the D is unclear. CDR3 DNA: TGTGCCAGCAGTTTATTCTTGGTTTCGAACACCGGGGAGCTGTTTTTT. This codes for CASSLFLVSNTGELFF.